This T cell receptor (beta chain) was captured by sequencing in a study of T cell responses to AZD1222 COVID-19 vaccine. Per the germline V gene, CDR1 is MNHNY and CDR2 is SVGAGI (reference sequence). V gave up 5 bases and J gave up 6 bases; unmatched junction bases: 7. CDR3 length: 15 amino acids. Study-level findings and limits: Vaccine-associated CD4 TCRs spanned spike, dominant at 160-218 and 743-854.

A word on this clone: The antigen remains unidentified.

Generated by immunoSEQ multiplex PCR, the TCRdb table keeps only in-frame clones and is missing some. The sample gives 120,000 to 150,000 clones, approximately 94% of which show up once; less than 2% is in the top ten. The V and J genes are TRBV6-6 and TRBJ2-1, with 10 bases lining up with TRBD2. This sample comprised peripheral blood, obtained on day 0 of AZD1222 vaccination. The receptor was derived from an adult in good health. CDR3 loop: CASSPRLAGSNEQFF. The DNA for the CDR3 is TGTGCCAGCAGTCCCCGACTAGCGGGCAGCAATGAGCAGTTCTTC.